This T cell receptor (beta chain) was captured in a study of blood T cells in healthy people across ages. This clonotype was seen only a few times. Combining a sample-barcoded 5' primer with a J-beta primer mix, a second PCR ran for roughly 6 to 11 cycles. Each cDNA molecule was tagged by a template-switch adaptor with 12 random nucleotides. TCRdb reprocessed the 5' RACE reads via MiXCR and lists one record per CDR3 protein. Of around 970,000 distinct CDR3 sequences detected, roughly 51% appear once; the ten largest clones hold roughly a fifth. The V segment lost 0 bases and the J segment 14 bases; nucleotides outside the gene matches: 6. The CDR3 has 13 amino acids. CDR1 and CDR2 (germline): DFQATT, SNEGSKA (reference sequence).

This chain links TRBV20-1 with TRBJ2-1; 11 nucleotides match TRBD1. This TCR derives from a woman aged 60-70 years in good health. The sample consisted of blood. CDR3 residues: CSARETGTGGEFF. CDR3 coding DNA: TGCAGTGCTAGAGAGACCGGGACAGGGGGTGAGTTCTTC.